This TCR beta chain was captured in a study of OX40 agonist ivuxolimab in advanced cancers. On the study more broadly: Dose-escalation subjects each had hepatocellular carcinoma, melanoma, renal cell or head and neck cancer. Findings and limits, study-wide: Clonal expansion from baseline to week 6 occurred in both CD4+ and CD8+ T cells. Some nonresponders additionally presented with little normalized T-cell clonal expansion.

In the case of this clone: Its target is not known.

The assay was immunoSEQ multiplex PCR, and TCRdb's table has in-frame clones only and misses some. The profile shows roughly 41,000 clones, about 88% of them singletons. Sequenced material: CD4+ or CD8+ T cells sorted from blood, taken in a trial of the OX40 agonist ivuxolimab. This clonotype was obtained from an adult with an advanced solid tumor such as melanoma, head and neck, liver or kidney cancer.

DNA of the CDR3: TGCGCCAGCGGCCCCAGCGGGGGTTCGACAGATACGCAGTATTTT. This encodes CASGPSGGSTDTQYF. This sequence joins TRBV5-1 and TRBJ2-3; 8 bases line up with TRBD2. Per the germline V gene, CDR1 is SGHRS and CDR2 is YFSETQ. CDR3 length: 15 residues. V lost 7 bases to trimming and J lost 3 bases; unmatched junction nucleotides: 10.